The clone carrying this TCR beta chain occurred once. Some clones are missing from TCRdb's copy, which holds only in-frame ones; the method was immunoSEQ multiplex PCR. The data contain roughly 41,000 clones, about 94% of them seen just once; the ten biggest clones take up about 1.8%. These data originate in a study of T cell changes during pregnancy in multiple sclerosis. The CDR3 contains 15 residues. Germline CDR1 and CDR2: GTSNPN and SVGIG (reference sequence). Trimming removed 2 bases from V and 5 bases from J; junction bases left unmatched: 8. The chain combines TRBV30 with TRBJ1-5; 8 nucleotides line up with TRBD1. The TCR was taken from a female donor with multiple sclerosis, enrolled in a pregnancy study. The source material was peripheral blood, sampled in the third trimester of pregnancy. Here the CDR3 reads CAWSYTDRDYQPQHF. CDR3 nucleotides: TGTGCCTGGAGTTATACGGACAGGGATTATCAGCCCCAGCATTTT.